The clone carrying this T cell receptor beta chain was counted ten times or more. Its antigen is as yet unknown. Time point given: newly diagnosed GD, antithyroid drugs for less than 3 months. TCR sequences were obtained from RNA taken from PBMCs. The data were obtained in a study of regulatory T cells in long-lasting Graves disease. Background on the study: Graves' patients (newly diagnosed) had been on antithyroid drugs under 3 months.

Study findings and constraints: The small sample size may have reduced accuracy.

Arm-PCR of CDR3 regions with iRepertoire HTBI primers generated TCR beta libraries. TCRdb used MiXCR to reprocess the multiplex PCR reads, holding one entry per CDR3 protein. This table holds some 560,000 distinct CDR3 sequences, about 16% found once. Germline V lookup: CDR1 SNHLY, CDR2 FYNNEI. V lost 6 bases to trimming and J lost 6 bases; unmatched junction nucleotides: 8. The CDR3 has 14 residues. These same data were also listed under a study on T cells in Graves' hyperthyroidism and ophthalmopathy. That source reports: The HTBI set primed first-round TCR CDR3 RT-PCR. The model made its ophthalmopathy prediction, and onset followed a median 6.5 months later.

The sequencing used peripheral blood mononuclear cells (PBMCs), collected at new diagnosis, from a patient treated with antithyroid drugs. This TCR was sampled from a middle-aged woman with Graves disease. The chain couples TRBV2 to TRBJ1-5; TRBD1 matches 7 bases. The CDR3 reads CASREGTVGQPQHF. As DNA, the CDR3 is TGTGCCAGCAGGGAGGGGACAGTTGGTCAGCCCCAGCATTTT. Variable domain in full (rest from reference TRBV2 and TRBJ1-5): EPEVTQTPSHQVTQMGQEVILRCVPISNHLYFYWYRQILGQKVEFLVSFYNNEISEKSEIFDDQFSVERPDGSNFTLKIRSTKLEDSAMYFCASREGTVGQPQHFGDGTRLSIL.